These 20 T cell receptor beta chains originate from one sample sequenced in a study of CD8 T cells in ankylosing spondylitis. TCRdb independently ran MiXCR on the 5' RACE reads; one entry per CDR3 protein. The sample shows approximately 140,000 distinct CDR3 sequences, 40% to 50% of them seen only once. Sequenced sample: synovial fluid, either unsorted or a sorted T cell fraction (not recorded which). The receptor set was obtained from a male donor with ankylosing spondylitis.

This clonotype was found a few times. The chain employs TRBV12-3 or TRBV12-4 and TRBJ2-7; tentative D call: TRBD1 (5 bases). There are 16 residues in the CDR3. Trimming left V 6 bases short and J 3 bases short, with 21 bases between. The chain's CDR3 is CASSFPQGSLGYEQYF. CDR3 nucleotides: TGTGCCAGCAGCTTCCCCCAGGGAAGTCTAGGCTACGAGCAGTACTTC.

The chain has TRBV25-1 and TRBJ2-3; 9 bases are shared with TRBD1. The J segment lost 3 bases and the V segment lost 6 bases, leaving 10 bases of the junction unmatched. This CDR3 contains 16 residues. CDR1 is MGHDK and CDR2 is SYGVNS in the germline V gene. CDR3 bases: TGTGCCAGCAGCCCCCCGACAGGGGGGAAGACAGATACGCAGTATTTT. Its protein product is CASSPPTGGKTDTQYF.

This clonotype was observed many times. The chain carries TRBV20-1 and TRBJ1-5; no clear D gene. V was pared by 0 bases and J by 0 bases, with 12 bases between. The CDR3 consists of 16 residues. Germline CDR1 DFQATT, CDR2 SNEGSKA (reference sequence). Here the CDR3 reads CSARELARHSNQPQHF. CDR3 in DNA: TGCAGTGCTAGAGAGCTCGCTCGTCATAGCAATCAGCCCCAGCATTTT.

The J gene is TRBJ1-5, the V gene TRBV20-1; 9 bases map to TRBD1. Germline loops: CDR1 DFQATT, CDR2 SNEGSKA (reference sequence). Germline trimming cut 0 bases from V and 3 bases from J; bases unmatched to any gene: 6. This CDR3 contains 16 residues. The CDR3 is CSARDLWTGDNQPQHF. The CDR3 nucleotides are TGCAGTGCTAGAGATCTTTGGACAGGGGACAATCAGCCCCAGCATTTT.

At least ten counts were recorded for this clonotype. The J gene is TRBJ1-3, the V gene TRBV9; D remains ambiguous. The CDR3 has 15 amino acids. The ends were cut back, 2 bases at V and 0 bases at J, with 9 bases in the middle. Germline-derived CDR1 and CDR2 are SGDLS and YYNGEE. The CDR3 reads CASSVAGNSGNTIYF. CDR3 DNA: TGTGCCAGCAGCGTGGCCGGGAACTCTGGAAACACCATATATTTT.

V gene TRBV15 combines with J gene TRBJ1-5; D uncertain. Germline CDR1 reads LNHNV; CDR2 reads YYDKDF (reference sequence). Trimming pared 6 bases from V and 5 bases from J, leaving 11 bases between. The length of the CDR3 is 13 residues. The CDR3 sequence is CATRREKYQPQHF. In DNA form, the CDR3 reads TGTGCCACCAGGAGGGAAAAATATCAGCCCCAGCATTTT.

The gene calls are TRBV7-9 and TRBJ2-3; D possibly corresponds to TRBD2 (7 bases). The V gene lost 11 bases and the J gene lost 4 bases, with 10 bases spanning the gap. There are 11 residues in the CDR3. From germline, CDR1 is SEHNR and CDR2 FQNEAQ (reference sequence). In nucleotides, the CDR3 is TGTGCCTGGGGGGGCCCAGATACGCAGTATTTT. Protein: CAWGGPDTQYF.

This chain uses TRBV12-3 or TRBV12-4 with TRBJ2-1, with unresolved D. V shed 8 bases and J shed 4 bases, with 9 bases lying between them. The CDR3 spans 12 residues. The CDR3 coding sequence is TGTGCCAGCGCTTTGGGTTACAATGAGCAGTTCTTC. Its protein product is CASALGYNEQFF.

The sample holds many counts of this clonotype. This sequence joins TRBV27 and TRBJ2-7, with 8 bases lining up with TRBD1. The junction had 6 bases not matched to a gene; V was cut back by 2 bases and J by 6 bases. This CDR3 comprises 14 residues. The V gene's germline CDR1 is MNHEY and CDR2 SMNVEV (reference sequence). CDR3 DNA sequence: TGTGCCAGCAGTTTAGGCGGGACAGGTAGCGAGCAGTACTTC. It is translated as CASSLGGTGSEQYF.

The rearrangement links TRBV28 to TRBJ1-5; unclear D gene. The CDR3 has 15 amino acids. Trimming removed 6 bases at V and 0 bases at J, with 12 bases between. The germline V gene encodes CDR1 MDHEN and CDR2 SYDVKM. CDR3 loop: CASSPTRSSNQPQHF. The CDR3 DNA reads TGTGCCAGCAGCCCTACGCGGTCTAGCAATCAGCCCCAGCATTTT.

This clonotype was counted between two and nine times. The chain links TRBV18 to TRBJ2-7; D ambiguous. The CDR3 runs 14 residues. Germline-derived CDR1 and CDR2 are KGHSH and LQKENI. Between the trimmed V and J ends, which lost 0 bases and 2 bases, there was a span of 8 bases. The CDR3 is CASSPPGSTYEQYF. CDR3 DNA sequence: TGTGCCAGCTCACCACCCGGCTCTACCTACGAGCAGTACTTC.

The chain joins TRBV29-1 to TRBJ2-1, with TRBD1 matching over 9 bases. The CDR3 contains 14 residues. After removal of 6 bases from V and 1 base from J, the junction contained 4 bases not matched to a gene. Germline V gene lookup returns CDR1 SQVTM and CDR2 ANQGSEA. CDR3 coding DNA: TGCAGCGTGATGGGGACAGGGTCCTACAATGAGCAGTTCTTC. The encoded protein is CSVMGTGSYNEQFF.

DNA for the CDR3: TGTGCCAGCAGTGACGTAGTGGGGGGCAATGAGCAGTTCTTC. Translation: CASSDVVGGNEQFF. The chain recombines TRBV6-4 with TRBJ2-1; possibly TRBD2 for D (6 bases). The CDR3 has 14 residues. The germline V gene has CDR1 MRHNA and CDR2 SNTAGT. Deletions cut 2 bases from V and 6 bases from J, with 11 bases between.

The chain joins TRBV19 to TRBJ2-1, with 8 positions matching TRBD1. Per the germline V gene, CDR1 is LNHDA and CDR2 is SQIVND (reference sequence). This CDR3 spans 16 amino acids. After removal of 4 bases from V and 4 bases from J, the junction contained 9 bases not matched to a gene. CDR3 residues: CASSSLEGTGYNEQFF. Written as DNA, the CDR3 is TGTGCCAGTAGTAGTTTGGAGGGGACAGGTTACAATGAGCAGTTCTTC.

This clonotype showed up just a few times. The rearrangement uses TRBV11-2 and TRBJ2-3; 12 nucleotides align to TRBD2. Losses at the gene ends were 1 base for V and 2 bases for J; bases not matched to a gene: 4. Germline CDR1 is SGHAT and CDR2 is FQNNGV. There are 17 residues in the CDR3. CDR3 sequence reads: CASSLGLAGEPTDTQYF. CDR3 sequence (DNA): TGTGCCAGCAGCTTAGGACTAGCGGGGGAGCCCACAGATACGCAGTATTTT.

This chain connects TRBV20-1 to TRBJ2-3; D unresolved. Germline V gene data show CDR1 as DFQATT and CDR2 as SNEGSKA (reference sequence). CDR3 length: 16 amino acids. The ends were cut back, 1 base at V and 0 bases at J, with 14 bases in the middle. CDR3 residues: CSARVPDTTSTDTQYF. CDR3 sequence (DNA): TGCAGTGCTAGAGTTCCAGATACAACTAGCACAGATACGCAGTATTTT.

This clonotype was observed many times. The J gene is TRBJ2-7, the V gene TRBV28; 15 bases are a match to TRBD2. Germline values: CDR1 MDHEN, CDR2 SYDVKM. The CDR3 runs to 17 residues. The junction had 7 bases not matched to a gene; V was cut back by 7 bases and J by 0 bases. Written as DNA, the CDR3 is TGTGCCAGCATCACCGGGACTAGCGGGAGGAGCTCCTACGAGCAGTACTTC. Translated, it gives CASITGTSGRSSYEQYF.

This clonotype came up many times. The rearrangement uses TRBV6-1 and TRBJ1-4, with 9 nucleotides matching TRBD1. Trimming removed 2 bases from V and 5 bases from J; junction bases left unmatched: 6. The CDR3 is made up of 16 amino acids. CDR1 and CDR2 from the germline V gene are MNHNS and SASEGT. CDR3 residues: CASSERGGQGNEKLFF. CDR3 nucleotides: TGTGCCAGCAGTGAAAGAGGGGGACAGGGCAATGAAAAACTGTTTTTT.

The V call is TRBV28, the J call TRBJ2-1, with 11 nucleotides matching TRBD2. CDR1 is MDHEN and CDR2 is SYDVKM in the germline V gene. This CDR3 comprises 15 residues. Trimming at V came to 2 bases and at J to 5 bases, leaving 2 bases not matched to a gene. CDR3 nucleotides: TGTGCCAGCAGTTTAACTAGCGGGAGACACAATGAGCAGTTCTTC. As protein: CASSLTSGRHNEQFF.

This clonotype was observed a single time. This chain links TRBV6-2 or TRBV6-3 with TRBJ2-7, with D possibly being TRBD2 (6 bases). In germline, CDR1 is MNHEY, CDR2 SVGEGT. V lost 2 bases to trimming and J lost 7 bases, with 18 bases between them. The CDR3 spans 15 residues. The CDR3 DNA is TGTGCCAGCAGTTACGGGACTCACGATTCAGGAGAGCAGTACTTC. Residues: CASSYGTHDSGEQYF.